What follows are 11 T cell receptor beta chains derived from one specimen sequenced in a study of T-cell reconstitution after alpha-beta-depleted transplantation in children. This sample's TCRbeta library carried unique molecular identifier barcodes. TCRdb re-derived calls from the PCR reads in MiXCR, one entry per CDR3 protein. The table lists roughly 310,000 distinct CDR3 sequences, around 25% of them singletons. The sample consisted of PBMCs, mostly from graft donor cells, taken 180 days after TCRalphabeta/CD19-depleted stem cell transplant. The receptors stem from a male patient younger than 18 who had a stem cell transplant for acute lymphoblastic leukemia, so the T cells may come from the graft donor.

This clonotype was counted between two and nine times. V and J are TRBV13 and TRBJ1-3, with 10 bases that match TRBD1. Trimming cost V 2 bases and J 2 bases; bases outside gene matches: 9. Germline V gives CDR1 PRHDT, CDR2 FYEKMQ (reference sequence). CDR3 length equals 18 residues. The CDR3 bases are TGTGCCAGCAGCTTACGGGCCGGACAGGGGGACCCTGGAAACACCATATATTTT. Its translation is CASSLRAGQGDPGNTIYF.

V gene TRBV5-1 combines with J gene TRBJ2-3, with no clear D. This CDR3 region has 13 residues. The germline V and J ends were trimmed by 3 bases and 6 bases, with 11 bases remaining between them. The germline V gene encodes CDR1 SGHRS and CDR2 YFSETQ. CDR3 nucleotides: TGCGCCAGCAGCTCCCCTAGAGGCGATACGCAGTATTTT. As protein: CASSSPRGDTQYF. Together with reference TRBV5-1 and TRBJ2-3, the CDR3 gives the full variable domain: KAGVTQTPRYLIKTRGQQVTLSCSPISGHRSVSWYQQTPGQGLQFLFEYFSETQRNKGNFPGRFSGRQFSNSRSEMNVSTLELGDSALYLCASSSPRGDTQYFGPGTRLTVL.

The chain recombines TRBV12-3 or TRBV12-4 with TRBJ1-2; D is undetermined. The CDR3 loop spans 13 amino acids. V dropped 3 bases and J dropped 4 bases, with 9 bases sitting between them. CDR3: CASSFFVVYGYTF. DNA of the CDR3: TGTGCCAGCAGTTTCTTCGTAGTCTATGGCTACACCTTC.

This chain joins TRBV20-1 and TRBJ1-5; the D gene is possibly TRBD1 (6 bases). The V gene lost 1 base and the J gene lost 6 bases, with 10 bases spanning the gap. Germline CDR1 is DFQATT and CDR2 is SNEGSKA (reference sequence). This CDR3 is 13 amino acids long. CDR3 residues: CSARGGASQPQHF. CDR3 coding DNA: TGCAGTGCTAGAGGGGGGGCGAGTCAGCCCCAGCATTTT.

The gene calls are TRBV10-3 and TRBJ2-3; 15 positions agree with TRBD2. The ends lost 0 bases at V and 6 bases at J; junction bases unmatched: 4. CDR3 length: 17 amino acids. The V gene's germline CDR1 is ENHRY and CDR2 SYGVKD. Written as DNA, the CDR3 is TGTGCCATCAGTGAGTCGCTAGGACTAGCGGGAGGGGATACGCAGTATTTT. This gives the protein CAISESLGLAGGDTQYF.

This clonotype was recorded a few times. The chain combines TRBV25-1 with TRBJ1-2, with D unresolved. CDR3 size: 13 residues. V was trimmed by 5 bases and J by 4 bases, leaving 11 bases between them. Germline V CDR1 and CDR2: MGHDK, SYGVNS. The CDR3 loop is CASSLTRTYGYTF. The CDR3 bases are TGTGCCAGCAGTCTAACCCGGACCTATGGCTACACCTTC.

V and J are TRBV27 and TRBJ2-7; the D gene is possibly TRBD2 (6 bases). Germline-derived CDR1 and CDR2 are MNHEY and SMNVEV (reference sequence). The V and J ends lost 5 bases and 2 bases respectively, with 13 bases between them. The CDR3 spans 14 residues. This CDR3 reads CASSPGTSTYEQYF. CDR3 nucleotides: TGTGCCAGCAGTCCGGGGACTTCAACCTACGAGCAGTACTTC.

The CDR3 spells CASRLQAQSSYNEQFF. DNA for the CDR3: TGTGCCAGCAGACTACAGGCCCAGAGCTCCTACAATGAGCAGTTCTTC. The rearrangement links TRBV12-3 or TRBV12-4 to TRBJ2-1, with D perhaps matching TRBD1 (5 bases). CDR3 size: 16 residues. Trimming left V 6 bases short and J 0 bases short, with 15 bases between.

The chain uses TRBV18 and TRBJ1-1; 9 bases are a match to TRBD1. From germline, CDR1 is KGHSH and CDR2 LQKENI. Trimming removed 5 bases from V and 3 bases from J; junction bases left unmatched: 16. This CDR3 has 18 residues. The CDR3 reads CASSSLTGTGRRHTEAFF. The CDR3 DNA reads as TGTGCCAGCTCATCTCTAACCGGGACAGGGCGACGGCACACTGAAGCTTTCTTT.

The V and J genes are TRBV20-1 and TRBJ1-1; tentatively, D is TRBD1 (5 bases). The CDR3 runs 13 residues. V dropped 6 bases and J dropped 5 bases, with 16 bases sitting between them. CDR1 is DFQATT, CDR2 SNEGSKA, per germline (reference sequence). As DNA, the CDR3 is TGCAGTGCCACTTCCCTCGGGGGAACTGAAGCTTTCTTT. Amino acid sequence: CSATSLGGTEAFF.

In this sample, this clonotype turned up once. The CDR3 region is CASSQENEYNEQFF. The CDR3 DNA is TGTGCCAGCAGCCAAGAGAACGAATACAATGAGCAGTTCTTC. The chain has TRBV14 and TRBJ2-1; D call uncertain. CDR1 and CDR2 (germline): SGHDN, FVKESK. CDR3 size: 14 residues. V was shortened by 0 bases and J by 4 bases, with 7 bases between the two germline ends.